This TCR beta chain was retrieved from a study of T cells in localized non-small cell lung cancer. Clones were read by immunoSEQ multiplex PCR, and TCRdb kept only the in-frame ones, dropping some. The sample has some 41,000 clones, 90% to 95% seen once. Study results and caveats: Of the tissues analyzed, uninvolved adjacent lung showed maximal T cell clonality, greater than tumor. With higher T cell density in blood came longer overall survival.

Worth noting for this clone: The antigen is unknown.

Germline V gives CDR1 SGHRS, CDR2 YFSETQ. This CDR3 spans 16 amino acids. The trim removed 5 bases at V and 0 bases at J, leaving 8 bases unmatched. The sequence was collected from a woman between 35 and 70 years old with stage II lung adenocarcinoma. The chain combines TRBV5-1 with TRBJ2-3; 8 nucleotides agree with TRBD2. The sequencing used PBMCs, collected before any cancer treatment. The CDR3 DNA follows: TGCGCCAGCAGGGGCCTAACTAGCGGTAGCACAGATACGCAGTATTTT. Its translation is CASRGLTSGSTDTQYF.